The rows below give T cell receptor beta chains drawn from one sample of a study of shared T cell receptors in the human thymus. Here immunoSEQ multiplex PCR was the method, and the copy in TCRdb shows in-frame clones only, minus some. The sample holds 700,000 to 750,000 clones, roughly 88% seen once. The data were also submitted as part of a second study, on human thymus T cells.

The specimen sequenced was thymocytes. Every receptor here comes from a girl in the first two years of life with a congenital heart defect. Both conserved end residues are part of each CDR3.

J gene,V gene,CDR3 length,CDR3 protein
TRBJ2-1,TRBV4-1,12,CASRRGVGEQFF
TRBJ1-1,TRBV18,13,CASSPSQNTEAFF
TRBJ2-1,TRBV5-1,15,CASSRLAGVNNEQFF
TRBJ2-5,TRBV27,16,CASSFVSKGGQETQYF
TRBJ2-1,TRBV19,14,CASSSGTGGSEQFF
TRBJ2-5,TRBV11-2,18,CASSSNGPSRGPRETQYF
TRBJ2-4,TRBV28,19,CASSIPLAGPILAKNIQYF
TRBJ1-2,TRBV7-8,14,CASSWTGGVSGYTF
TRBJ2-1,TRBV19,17,CASSIGGQGTLYNEQFF
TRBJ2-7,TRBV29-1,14,CSVSPGLPKYEQYF
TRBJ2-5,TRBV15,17,CATSRSNTRTSKETQYF
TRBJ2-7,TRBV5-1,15,CASSLMKTGSHEQYF
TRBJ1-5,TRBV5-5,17,CASSLGAGNPWDQPQHF
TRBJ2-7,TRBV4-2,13,CASSQEGGDEQYF
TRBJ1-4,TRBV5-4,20,CASSLTWPDRANATNEKLFF
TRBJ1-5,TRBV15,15,CATSHRGGLDQPQHF
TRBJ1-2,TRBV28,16,CASSRTGGKRRYGYTF
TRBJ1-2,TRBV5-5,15,CASSLAGSQERGYTF
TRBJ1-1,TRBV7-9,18,CASSLINVTEQQNTEAFF
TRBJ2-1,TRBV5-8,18,CASSFAGGPFLNYNEQFF
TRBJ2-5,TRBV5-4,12,CASSLGPETQYF
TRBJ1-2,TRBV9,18,CASSVEQGGQRGSYGYTF
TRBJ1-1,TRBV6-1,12,CASRTRNTEAFF
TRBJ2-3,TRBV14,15,CASSQASGFADTQYF
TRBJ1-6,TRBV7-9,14,CASSQGQGDSPLHF
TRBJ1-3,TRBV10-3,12,CATWTTGNTIYF
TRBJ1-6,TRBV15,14,CATSRGQGSRPLHF
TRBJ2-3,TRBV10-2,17,CASSEPLAGGGTDTQYF
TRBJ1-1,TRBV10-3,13,CAISTVRGTEAFF
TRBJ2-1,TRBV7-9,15,CASSTTGEEEDEQFF
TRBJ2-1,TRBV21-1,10,CASIQGAMFF
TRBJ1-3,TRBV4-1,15,CASSQSLSSGNTIYF
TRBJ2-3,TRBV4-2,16,CASSQPTGPLSDTQYF
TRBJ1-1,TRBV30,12,CGSEQGDTEAFF
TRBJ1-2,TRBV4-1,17,CASSEGRGPGDDYGYTF
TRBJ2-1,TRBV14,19,CASSQDRKGLAGGYNEQFF
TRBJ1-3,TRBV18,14,CASSQQGPGNTIYF
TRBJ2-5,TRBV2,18,CASSAPGEAGGALETQYF
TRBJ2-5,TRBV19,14,CASSIDYSQETQYF
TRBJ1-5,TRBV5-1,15,CASSLDGTGNQPQHF